This TCR beta chain is from a study of blood T cell repertoires in COVID-19. Across the whole study: T cells, B-cell-depleted T cells, or PBMCs provided the cDNA or gDNA that served as material.

In the authors' workflow: Amplification with reference gene primers provided the estimates of nucleated cell counts. TCRdb's table, derived via immunoSEQ multiplex PCR, lists solely in-frame clones and lacks some. V and J calls and clone size come straight from that table; D and trimming were deduced from the DNA. The sample lists about 440,000 clones; approximately 90% were seen once. The V gene lost 1 base and the J gene lost 13 bases, with 14 bases spanning the gap. The CDR3 has 14 amino acids. The germline CDR1 and CDR2 sequences are MNHEY and SMNVEV (reference sequence). Sequencing was performed on PBMCs or T cells enriched from blood (not recorded which). The chain is built from TRBV27 and TRBJ1-6; TRBD1 is a possible D gene (5 bases). The TCR was taken from a woman aged 18-29 years with acute COVID-19. CDR3 nucleotides: TGTGCCAGCAGTTTATTCGGGGGACGTTGGCCCCTCCACTTT. Protein: CASSLFGGRWPLHF.